This T cell receptor beta chain stems from a study of T cell responses to AZD1222 COVID-19 vaccine. Study outcomes and limitations: A rise in Spike-specific TCR breadth and depth followed two AZD1222 doses. Clonal diversity was possibly underestimated; the donors were predominantly white British and more often female.

Pooled samples include second doses given at about 4 or 12 weeks. As to this clone: Its antigen is not identified.

This table comes from immunoSEQ multiplex PCR, and its TCRdb copy is limited to in-frame clones, with some not included. The sample shows over 110,000 clones, roughly nine tenths of them seen only once. CDR3 length equals 15 residues. Germline V CDR1 and CDR2: MNHEY, SVGAGI. The ends lost 11 bases at V and 0 bases at J; junction bases unmatched: 6. This specimen consisted of peripheral blood, obtained 28 days after the second AZD1222 dose. The chain joins TRBV6-5 to TRBJ2-6; 8 nucleotides line up with TRBD1. The receptor's source is an adult who received the AZD1222 COVID-19 vaccine. The CDR3 coding sequence is TGTGCCGCGGGACAGGCGAGCTCTGGGGCCAACGTCCTGACTTTC. This codes for CAAGQASSGANVLTF.